These 8 T cell receptor beta chains were sequenced from one sample in a study of neoadjuvant nivolumab and ipilimumab in lung cancer (dated by TCRdb to 2018 to 2020). Libraries were built with the immunoSEQ multiplex PCR assay. The table comes from immuneACCESS by way of TCRdb, which keeps in-frame sequences with V and J called. Part of the clones is missing from these tables; in studies checked, under half for an unresolved V gene and the rest for unknown reasons. This sample gives around 30,000 clones in total; around 80% of them show up just once. In total, the top ten clones hold 6% to 7% of the sample. Reading the label with the study, this specimen's time point is: pretherapy, before neoadjuvant immune checkpoint inhibitors. The sample in question was peripheral blood, obtained before neoadjuvant nivolumab, alone or with ipilimumab. The receptors shown here come from an adult with non-small cell lung cancer.

This clone has more than one count but fewer than ten. The chain couples TRBV6-4 to TRBJ1-5; TRBD1 aligns across 8 bases. The ends lost 6 bases at V and 0 bases at J; junction bases unmatched: 4. CDR3 length: 15 residues. Germline CDR1 is MRHNA and CDR2 is SNTAGT. CDR3 bases: TGTGCCAGCAGGAGGACAGGGCATAGCAATCAGCCCCAGCATTTT. It specifies CASRRTGHSNQPQHF.

About this clone: Compared with germline, one end of the junction differs, possibly owing to a read error. V gene TRBV18 combines with J gene TRBJ1-2; D perhaps matches TRBD1 (5 bases). Germline CDR1 KGHSH, CDR2 LQKENI. This CDR3 has 14 residues. The CDR3 bases are TGTGCCAACTCACGGGCACAGGACGATTATGGCTACACCTTC. Residues: CANSRAQDDYGYTF.

This clone was found once. The chain has TRBV11-2 and TRBJ2-3; 7 nucleotides agree with TRBD1. With V trimmed by 4 bases and J by 3 bases, 7 bases remained unmatched. The germline V gene encodes CDR1 SGHAT and CDR2 FQNNGV. There are 15 residues in the CDR3. As DNA, the CDR3 is TGTGCCAGCAGCTCCTTAGGGACAGAGACAGATACGCAGTATTTT. Amino acid sequence: CASSSLGTETDTQYF.

This clone was observed a few times. The DNA of the CDR3 is TGTGCCAGTAGTATCGCGGGGAGCGTGAGCACCGGGGAGCTGTTTTTT. Translated, it gives CASSIAGSVSTGELFF. The chain couples TRBV19 to TRBJ2-2; perhaps TRBD2 as D (6 bases). Germline CDR1 and CDR2: LNHDA and SQIVND (reference sequence). Trimming cost V 3 bases and J 4 bases, with 15 bases left between them. This CDR3 comprises 16 residues.

CDR3 bases: TGTGCCAGCAGCCCCGGACAGGGGAGCACCGGGGAGCTGTTTTTT. Translating it yields CASSPGQGSTGELFF. The chain links TRBV7-2 to TRBJ2-2; 9 nucleotides agree with TRBD1. CDR1 is SGHTA and CDR2 is FQGNSA in the germline V gene. With V trimmed by 5 bases and J by 4 bases, 5 bases remained unmatched. This CDR3 contains 15 residues.

This clone was observed a few times. The V and J genes are TRBV5-1 and TRBJ1-2; unclear D gene. Trimming stripped 0 bases from V and 5 bases from J, with 11 bases between. The CDR3 sequence is 14 residues long. Germline loops: CDR1 SGHRS, CDR2 YFSETQ. The CDR3 spells CASSLDHSGYGYTF. CDR3 DNA sequence: TGCGCCAGCAGCTTGGATCACAGCGGGTATGGCTACACCTTC. The entire variable domain, with the rest obtained from reference TRBV5-1 and TRBJ1-2, is as follows: KAGVTQTPRYLIKTRGQQVTLSCSPISGHRSVSWYQQTPGQGLQFLFEYFSETQRNKGNFPGRFSGRQFSNSRSEMNVSTLELGDSALYLCASSLDHSGYGYTFGSGTRLTVV.

This clone has only a few counts. The genes are TRBV18 and TRBJ1-4, with D possibly TRBD1 on 5 matching bases. CDR3 length: 15 amino acids. With 2 bases removed from V and 7 bases from J, the gap between germline ends came to 14 bases. The V gene's germline CDR1 is KGHSH and CDR2 LQKENI. The CDR3: CASSPRGPTGEKLFF. In DNA form, the CDR3 reads TGTGCCAGCTCACCAAGGGGTCCTACGGGTGAAAAACTGTTTTTT.

The chain carries TRBV27 and TRBJ1-6; D not certain. Germline CDR1 reads MNHEY; CDR2 reads SMNVEV (reference sequence). CDR3 length equals 13 residues. Trimming shortened V by 5 bases and J by 7 bases, and 9 bases separated the two germline ends. The CDR3 DNA reads as TGTGCCAGCAGTACCCGGAGCAATTCACCCCTCCACTTT. Its translation is CASSTRSNSPLHF.